A single sample is the source of the 25 T cell receptor beta chains below, sequenced in a study of early T cells in non-severe SARS-CoV-2 infection. TCRdb re-analysed the 5' RACE reads in MiXCR, keeping a single row per CDR3 protein. The data contain tens of thousands of distinct CDR3 sequences, around 5.1% of them singletons. The sequenced material came from whole blood. These TCRs come from an adult who was a healthcare worker with PCR-confirmed SARS-CoV-2 infection or an uninfected control (not recorded which).

Ten or more counts support this clonotype. V gene TRBV20-1 combines with J gene TRBJ1-1; D remains unclear. The germline CDR1 and CDR2 sequences are DFQATT and SNEGSKA (reference sequence). The CDR3 runs 13 residues. Trimming cost V 3 bases and J 2 bases, with 10 bases left between them. This CDR3 is CSASTQPNTEAFF. CDR3 sequence (DNA): TGCAGTGCTAGCACCCAACCCAACACTGAAGCTTTCTTT.

This clonotype was recorded many times. The V and J genes are TRBV19 and TRBJ2-1; 7 bases fit TRBD2. Trimming removed 5 bases from V and 2 bases from J; junction bases left unmatched: 9. This CDR3 is 16 amino acids long. Germline V CDR1 and CDR2: LNHDA, SQIVND (reference sequence). The CDR3 coding sequence is TGTGCCAGTAGTTCCCAGCGGGATCACCCCTACAATGAGCAGTTCTTC. Residues: CASSSQRDHPYNEQFF.

This clonotype was counted many times. The rearrangement uses TRBV5-1 and TRBJ1-1, with TRBD1 as a possible D gene (6 bases). The length of the CDR3 is 15 residues. Trimming took off 0 bases at V and 5 bases at J, with 14 bases between the two ends. Germline V gene lookup returns CDR1 SGHRS and CDR2 YFSETQ. The CDR3 nucleotides read TGCGCCAGCAGCTTGGGTCACAGGGCTGGGACTGAAGCTTTCTTT. This sequence encodes CASSLGHRAGTEAFF.

The chain combines TRBV6-1 with TRBJ2-4, with D tentatively TRBD1 or TRBD2 (5 bases each). The CDR3 sequence is 15 residues long. Trimming left V 2 bases short and J 9 bases short, with 17 bases between. Germline CDR1 and CDR2: MNHNS and SASEGT. The CDR3 DNA is TGTGCCAGCAGTGAACGGGGCCTTACTAGAACCATTCAGTACTTC. Protein sequence: CASSERGLTRTIQYF.

At least ten counts were recorded for this clonotype. The chain is built from TRBV7-6 and TRBJ2-2; possible D gene TRBD1, 7 bases. The CDR3 has 16 amino acids. The germline CDR1 and CDR2 sequences are SGHVS and FNYEAQ. V was trimmed by 5 bases and J by 2 bases, leaving 15 bases between them. The CDR3 protein is CASSPQTGTNTGELFF. CDR3 in DNA: TGTGCCAGCAGCCCCCAGACAGGGACTAACACCGGGGAGCTGTTTTTT.

This clonotype was seen many times. This rearrangement joins TRBV18 to TRBJ2-7, with D uncertain. The CDR3 has 14 residues. The V gene lost 0 bases and the J gene lost 2 bases, with 8 bases spanning the gap. Germline-derived CDR1 and CDR2 are KGHSH and LQKENI. This CDR3 is CASSPPTDPYEQYF. The CDR3 coding sequence is TGTGCCAGCTCACCACCGACCGACCCCTACGAGCAGTACTTC.

In this sample, this clonotype turned up a few times. V usage is TRBV6-5 and J usage is TRBJ2-2; D remains unclear. V dropped 0 bases and J dropped 5 bases, with 13 bases sitting between them. The CDR3 is made up of 16 amino acids. Germline CDR1 reads MNHEY; CDR2 reads SVGAGI. The CDR3: CASSYSRGSGTGELFF. CDR3 DNA: TGTGCCAGCAGTTACTCGAGAGGTTCCGGGACCGGGGAGCTGTTTTTT.

There are many counts of this clonotype. The J gene is TRBJ2-1, the V gene TRBV14; TRBD2 is a possible D gene (6 bases). Trimming left V 0 bases short and J 1 base short, with 13 bases between. This CDR3 comprises 17 residues. Germline CDR1 reads SGHDN; CDR2 reads FVKESK. The CDR3 region is CASSQEGTLRSYNEQFF. The DNA of the CDR3 is TGTGCCAGCAGCCAAGAAGGGACTTTGCGATCCTACAATGAGCAGTTCTTC.

This clonotype showed up just a few times. This sequence joins TRBV7-3 and TRBJ1-6; the D is unclear. V dropped 1 base and J dropped 11 bases, with 9 bases sitting between them. The CDR3 is 13 residues long. Germline values: CDR1 SGHTA, CDR2 FQGTGA. In DNA, the CDR3 is TGTGCCAGCAGCTTAAATGCGGTAACACCCCTCCACTTT. Encoded protein: CASSLNAVTPLHF. Using reference TRBV7-3 and TRBJ1-6 for the parts outside the CDR3, the full variable domain is GAGVSQTPSNKVTEKGKYVELRCDPISGHTALYWYRQSLGQGPEFLIYFQGTGAADDSGLPNDRFFAVRPEGSVSTLKIQRTERGDSAVYLCASSLNAVTPLHFGNGTRLTVT.

This clonotype appeared many times. This chain joins TRBV4-2 and TRBJ1-6; the match to TRBD1 covers 7 bases. The CDR3 contains 15 residues. V shed 5 bases and J 7 bases; nucleotides not matched to a gene: 8. Germline-derived CDR1 and CDR2 are LGHNA and YNFKEQ. CDR3 bases: TGTGCCAGCAGCACCCAGGGGGGCCAGAATTCACCCCTCCACTTT. Translating gives CASSTQGGQNSPLHF.

This chain connects TRBV3-1 to TRBJ1-2; 7 nucleotides agree with TRBD1. From germline, CDR1 is LGHDT and CDR2 YNNKEL (reference sequence). The CDR3 runs 16 residues. Trimming removed 0 bases from V and 2 bases from J; junction bases left unmatched: 6. The CDR3 here is CASSQDRAGGNYGYTF. CDR3 DNA sequence: TGTGCCAGCAGCCAAGATCGGGCAGGGGGAAACTATGGCTACACCTTC. Full variable domain (missing parts from reference TRBV3-1 and TRBJ1-2): DTAVSQTPKYLVTQMGNDKSIKCEQNLGHDTMYWYKQDSKKFLKIMFSYNNKELIINETVPNRFSPKSPDKAHLNLHINSLELGDSAVYFCASSQDRAGGNYGYTFGSGTRLTVV.

This clonotype was seen repeatedly, ten times or more. The CDR3 sequence is CASRKGGELFF. The CDR3 bases are TGTGCCAGCAGGAAGGGCGGGGAGCTGTTTTTT. The V call is TRBV6-1, the J call TRBJ2-2; no clear D gene. Germline lookup yields CDR1 MNHNS and CDR2 SASEGT. This CDR3 has 11 amino acids. V shed 6 bases and J shed 7 bases, with 6 bases lying between them.

The chain employs TRBV2 and TRBJ1-5; possibly TRBD1 for D (5 bases). The V end was cut by 3 bases, the J end by 5 bases, with 11 bases between. The CDR3 has 14 residues. From germline, CDR1 is SNHLY and CDR2 FYNNEI. In nucleotides, the CDR3 is TGTGCCAGCAGTGAGGGTCAGGGTCATCAGCCCCAGCATTTT. It translates to CASSEGQGHQPQHF.

The V gene is TRBV30, the J gene TRBJ2-7, with TRBD1 identical over 10 bases. V shed 5 bases and J 6 bases; nucleotides not matched to a gene: 7. Germline CDR1 and CDR2: GTSNPN and SVGIG (reference sequence). CDR3 length equals 13 residues. The CDR3 region is CAWDRDRGGEQYF. The CDR3 DNA reads as TGTGCCTGGGACCGGGACAGGGGAGGCGAGCAGTACTTC.

This clonotype occurred many times. V gene TRBV5-1 combines with J gene TRBJ2-7, with D perhaps matching TRBD2 (6 bases). Germline V gene lookup returns CDR1 SGHRS and CDR2 YFSETQ. The CDR3 spans 15 residues. Trimming shortened V by 3 bases and J by 3 bases, and 16 bases separated the two germline ends. CDR3 sequence (DNA): TGCGCCAGCAGCTCCCTCGCGGGGACCGACTACGAGCAGTACTTC. Encoded protein: CASSSLAGTDYEQYF.

The table lists this clonotype with many counts. The V and J genes are TRBV12-3 or TRBV12-4 and TRBJ2-7; 9 bases agree with TRBD2. CDR3 length: 16 amino acids. With 6 bases clipped from V and 0 bases from J, the junction kept 9 bases outside the gene matches. CDR3 in DNA: TGTGCCAGCAGCTTTGGCCGACTAGCGGCCTCCTACGAGCAGTACTTC. Amino acid sequence: CASSFGRLAASYEQYF.

This clonotype was seen only a few times. The V gene is TRBV11-1, the J gene TRBJ2-5, with D uncertain. This CDR3 is 14 amino acids long. V was trimmed by 3 bases and J by 5 bases, leaving 13 bases between them. Germline lookup yields CDR1 SGHAT and CDR2 FQDESV (reference sequence). The CDR3 sequence is CASSFARREETQYF. CDR3 nucleotide sequence: TGTGCCAGCAGCTTTGCCCGACGAGAGGAGACCCAGTACTTC.

This clonotype was observed at least ten times. V is TRBV20-1 and J is TRBJ1-5; D possibly corresponds to TRBD1 (5 bases). Germline V gives CDR1 DFQATT, CDR2 SNEGSKA (reference sequence). The CDR3 sequence is 12 residues long. V lost 5 bases, J lost 6 bases, and 11 bases lay in between. The CDR3 region has the DNA TGCAGTGCTGGGGGGATCAGTCAGCCCCAGCATTTT. It is translated as CSAGGISQPQHF.

This clonotype was found many times. CDR3 amino acids: CASRYRDRGDYGYTF. The CDR3 bases are TGTGCCAGCAGATACCGGGACAGGGGCGACTATGGCTACACCTTC. The chain is built from TRBV6-1 and TRBJ1-2; 10 bases are a match to TRBD1. Per the germline V gene, CDR1 is MNHNS and CDR2 is SASEGT. V trimming: 6 bases; J trimming: 3 bases; junction bases outside the gene matches: 7. There are 15 residues in the CDR3.

This clonotype was counted ten times or more. V usage is TRBV12-3 or TRBV12-4 and J usage is TRBJ1-2; D is possibly TRBD1 (6 bases). V lost 1 base and J 3 bases, leaving 15 bases between the germline ends. CDR3 length: 16 residues. The CDR3 DNA sequence: TGTGCCAGCAGTTTAGTATGGGGGGCGCTGGACTATGGCTACACCTTC. It specifies CASSLVWGALDYGYTF.

This clonotype occurred many times. This chain links TRBV19 with TRBJ2-1; D unresolved. Deletions cut 5 bases from V and 0 bases from J, with 8 bases between. CDR1 and CDR2 from the germline V gene are LNHDA and SQIVND (reference sequence). The CDR3 has 14 residues. As DNA, the CDR3 is TGTGCCAGTAGTTACCAGAGCTCCTACAATGAGCAGTTCTTC. Protein product: CASSYQSSYNEQFF.

This clonotype has only a few counts. The CDR3 DNA reads TGTGCCAGCAGCTCCAAGACAGGGAACTCCTACAATGAGCAGTTCTTC. It is translated as CASSSKTGNSYNEQFF. This chain uses TRBV7-6 with TRBJ2-1, with TRBD1 matching 7 bases. Losses at the gene ends were 4 bases for V and 0 bases for J; bases not matched to a gene: 6. Germline CDR1 reads SGHVS; CDR2 reads FNYEAQ. The CDR3 extends over 16 amino acids.

Only a few counts were recorded for this clonotype. The chain employs TRBV9 and TRBJ2-3; D may be TRBD2 (5 bases). This CDR3 comprises 16 residues. Germline values: CDR1 SGDLS, CDR2 YYNGEE. Trimming took 0 bases from V and 0 from J, leaving 11 bases between them. The CDR3 coding sequence is TGTGCCAGCAGCGTAGACTGGAGCGGTAGCACAGATACGCAGTATTTT. This sequence encodes CASSVDWSGSTDTQYF.

This clonotype was observed many times. The rearrangement joins TRBV7-9 to TRBJ1-1, with 7 bases identical to TRBD1. Germline V gene lookup returns CDR1 SEHNR and CDR2 FQNEAQ (reference sequence). This CDR3 comprises 18 residues. J gave up 4 bases and V 5 bases, and 19 bases lay outside the gene matches. For the CDR3, the DNA is TGTGCCAGCAGCCCTGGTAAGCTACAGGGGAAGGGGCCCACTGAAGCTTTCTTT. Translating gives CASSPGKLQGKGPTEAFF.

This clonotype was picked up many times. This rearrangement joins TRBV5-1 to TRBJ2-1; D call uncertain. Germline assignment: CDR1 SGHRS and CDR2 YFSETQ. This CDR3 spans 12 amino acids. Trimming removed 1 base at V and 7 bases at J, with 6 bases between. Written as DNA, the CDR3 is TGCGCCAGCAGCTTGAACGGAAATGAGCAGTTCTTC. This sequence encodes CASSLNGNEQFF.